These 2 T cell receptor beta chains were sequenced from one sample in a study of T cell responses to AZD1222 COVID-19 vaccine (dated by TCRdb to about 2021). Read against the paper, the sample's time point label means: baseline before first vaccination. Library generation was performed with the immunoSEQ multiplex PCR assay. TCRdb took this table from immuneACCESS and kept in-frame rearrangements with V and J called. Such tables lack part of the clones; where checked against another copy, unresolved V genes explain under half of the gap, and the rest is unexplained. This sample lists some 84,000 clones; over 80% were detected once. Under 20% of the sample is in the top ten clones. The input for sequencing was peripheral blood, taken on day 0 of AZD1222 vaccination. The receptors stem from an adult in good health.

V usage is TRBV27 and J usage is TRBJ2-7; D is undetermined. The CDR3 has 13 amino acids. Trimming took off 0 bases at V and 6 bases at J, with 9 bases between the two ends. The germline gives CDR1 MNHEY, CDR2 SMNVEV (reference sequence). CDR3 amino acids: CASSLSGTGEQYF. The CDR3 nucleotides read TGTGCCAGCAGTTTATCGGGTACGGGCGAGCAGTACTTC.

The chain couples TRBV27 to TRBJ1-4, with D possibly TRBD1 on 5 matching bases. There are 16 residues in the CDR3. CDR1 is MNHEY, CDR2 SMNVEV, per germline (reference sequence). Trimming removed 10 bases from V and 0 bases from J, with 18 bases in between. CDR3 sequence (DNA): TGTGCCACCCGGCGGGGAGGGGTTTCAACTAATGAAAAACTGTTTTTT. Protein product: CATRRGGVSTNEKLFF.